Given below is one T cell receptor beta chain in context. Its matching antigen is unknown. These data come from a study of Ad26.COV2.S vaccination and SARS-CoV-2 variants. Study-level information: A COV1001 Ad26.COV2.S trial-arm participant provided the sample. Regarding the study as a whole: Vaccine recipients had higher spike-specific TCR breadth than placebo recipients. Breadth measured for non-spike TCRs was similar across vaccine and placebo recipients.

V was pared by 1 base and J by 6 bases, with 12 bases between. The CDR3 spans 14 residues. CDR1 and CDR2 (germline): GTSNPN, SVGIG (reference sequence). TCRdb keeps only in-frame clones here, not all; method: immunoSEQ multiplex PCR. The sample gives approximately 480,000 clones, around 90% of which show up once; 9.5% to 15% is in the top ten. Treatment described: 15 to 20 received Ad26.COV2.S at low or high dose, single or two shots; about 5 received placebo; per-sample allocation not given. Day 63 following the first vaccine or placebo injection was when the samples were taken. The vaccine delivered Wuhan-strain SARS-CoV-2 spike through an Ad26 vector.

The specimen comprised peripheral blood, sampled in a trial of Ad26.COV2.S vaccine versus placebo. The receptor comes from a person aged 18-65 years who received the Ad26.COV2.S COVID-19 vaccine or a placebo. V and J are TRBV30 and TRBJ2-2; tentative D call: TRBD2 (5 bases). CDR3 protein: CAWSGSGWSGELFF. The DNA for the CDR3 is TGTGCCTGGAGTGGTTCGGGGTGGTCCGGGGAGCTGTTTTTT.